This TCR beta chain is drawn from a study of persistence of HIV-infected CD4 T cells. V gave up 1 base and J gave up 8 bases, with 8 bases separating them. This CDR3 spans 12 amino acids. In germline, CDR1 is SGHVS, CDR2 FNYEAQ. Overlapping HIV-1 Gag 15-mer peptides at approximately 0.96 ug per peptide per mL were used. Sorted nonresponding memory CD4+ T cells were CD40L-negative, CD69-negative, CD45RO-high. For around 17 hours, CD8-depleted PBMCs received anti-CD28/CD49d costimulation, a CD40-blocking antibody and enfuvirtide. This clone has just a few counts. Antigen unknown. Sequencing used immunoSEQ version 4 in survey mode. Clones were read by immunoSEQ multiplex PCR, and TCRdb kept only the in-frame ones, dropping some. The repertoire holds 50,000 to 65,000 clones, with about 81% as singletons. Study-level findings and limits: Antigen-responding cells were enriched for degenerate expanded CDR3beta sequences. Compared with CD3/CD28-stimulated cells, CMV- and Gag-responding cells showed lower TCRbeta richness.

The V call is TRBV7-6, the J call TRBJ1-2; D is perhaps TRBD1 (5 bases). The source material was CD4+ T cells sorted from PBMCs after 18-hour stimulation, sampled from a patient who received antiretroviral therapy. The sequence came from an adult man with HIV who was CMV-seropositive. Here the CDR3 DNA reads TGTGCCAGCAGCTTAGGTGGGGACGGCTACACCTTC. Protein product: CASSLGGDGYTF.